This T cell receptor (beta chain) came from a study of blood T cell repertoires in COVID-19. Study background: PBMCs, B-cell-depleted T cells, or T cells were the source of the cDNA or gDNA that made up the material.

Trimming pared 6 bases from V and 8 bases from J, leaving 16 bases between. Germline loops: CDR1 SNHLY, CDR2 FYNNEI. The CDR3 contains 13 residues. How the authors handled the data: For nucleated cells, counts were estimated from reference gene primer amplification. Repertoires were generated with immunoSEQ multiplex PCR, while TCRdb's copy carries only in-frame clones and drops some. Clone size and V and J calls were adopted from that table, with D and trimming inferred from the DNA. The top ten hold roughly 52% of the sample, which has more than 15,000 clones, 86% seen once. The sequenced material came from peripheral blood. This TCR was sampled from a man aged 55-75 years with acute or convalescent COVID-19. The chain uses TRBV2 and TRBJ1-2; tentatively, D is TRBD1 (5 bases). The CDR3 protein is CASSFAFDRGYTF. Here the CDR3 DNA reads TGTGCCAGCAGCTTTGCATTCGACAGAGGCTACACCTTC.